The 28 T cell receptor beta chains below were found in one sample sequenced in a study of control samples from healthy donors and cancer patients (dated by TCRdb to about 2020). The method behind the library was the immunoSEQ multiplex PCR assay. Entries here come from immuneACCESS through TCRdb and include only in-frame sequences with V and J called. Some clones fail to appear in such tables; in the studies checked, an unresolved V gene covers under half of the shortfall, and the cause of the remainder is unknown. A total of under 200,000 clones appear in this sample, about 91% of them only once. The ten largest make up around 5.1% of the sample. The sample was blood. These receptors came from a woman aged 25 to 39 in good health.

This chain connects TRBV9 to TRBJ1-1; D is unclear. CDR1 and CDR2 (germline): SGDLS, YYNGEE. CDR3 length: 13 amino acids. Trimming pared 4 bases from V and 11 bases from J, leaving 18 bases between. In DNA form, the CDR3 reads TGTGCCAGCAGCACTCCGGGAACATCGGAGGCTTTCTTT. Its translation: CASSTPGTSEAFF. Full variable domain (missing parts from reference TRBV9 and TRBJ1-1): DSGVTQTPKHLITATGQRVTLRCSPRSGDLSVYWYQQSLDQGLQFLIQYYNGEERAKGNILERFSAQQFPDLHSELNLSSLELGDSALYFCASSTPGTSEAFFGQGTRLTVV.

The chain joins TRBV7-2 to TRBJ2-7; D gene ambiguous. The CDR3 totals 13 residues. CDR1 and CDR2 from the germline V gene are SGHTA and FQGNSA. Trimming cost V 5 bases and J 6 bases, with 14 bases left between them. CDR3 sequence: CASSPASAGEQYF. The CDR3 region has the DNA TGTGCCAGCAGCCCCGCTTCCGCCGGCGAGCAGTACTTC.

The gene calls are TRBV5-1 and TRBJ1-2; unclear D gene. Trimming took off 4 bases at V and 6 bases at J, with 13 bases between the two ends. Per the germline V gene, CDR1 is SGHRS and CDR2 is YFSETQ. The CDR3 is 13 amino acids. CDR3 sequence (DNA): TGCGCCAGCAGCACCTCCGATTATCATGGCTACACCTTC. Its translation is CASSTSDYHGYTF.

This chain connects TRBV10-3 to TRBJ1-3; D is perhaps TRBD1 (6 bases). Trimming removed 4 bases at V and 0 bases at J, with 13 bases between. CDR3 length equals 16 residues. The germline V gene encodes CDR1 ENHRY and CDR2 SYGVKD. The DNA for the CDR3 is TGTGCCATCAGTGGGGGCGGACAGCCCTCTGGAAACACCATATATTTT. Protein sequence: CAISGGGQPSGNTIYF.

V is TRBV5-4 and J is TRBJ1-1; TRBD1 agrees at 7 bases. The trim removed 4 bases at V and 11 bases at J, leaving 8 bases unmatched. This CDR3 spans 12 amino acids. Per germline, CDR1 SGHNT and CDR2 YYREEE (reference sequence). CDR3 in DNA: TGTGCCAGCAGCCAGCTCGACAGGGACGCTTTCTTT. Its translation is CASSQLDRDAFF.

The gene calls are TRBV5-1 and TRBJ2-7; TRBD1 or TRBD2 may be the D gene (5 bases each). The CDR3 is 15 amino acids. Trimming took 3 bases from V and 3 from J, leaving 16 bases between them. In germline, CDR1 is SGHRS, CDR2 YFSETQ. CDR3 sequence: CASSSPGTSGYEQYF. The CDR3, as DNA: TGCGCCAGCAGCTCACCCGGGACCTCGGGCTACGAGCAGTACTTC.

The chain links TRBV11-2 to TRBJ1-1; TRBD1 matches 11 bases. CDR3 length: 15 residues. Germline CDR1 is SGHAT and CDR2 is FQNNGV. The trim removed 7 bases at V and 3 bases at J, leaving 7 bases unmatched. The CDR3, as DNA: TGTGCCAGCACTCCATGGGGACAGGGGGACACTGAAGCTTTCTTT. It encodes CASTPWGQGDTEAFF.

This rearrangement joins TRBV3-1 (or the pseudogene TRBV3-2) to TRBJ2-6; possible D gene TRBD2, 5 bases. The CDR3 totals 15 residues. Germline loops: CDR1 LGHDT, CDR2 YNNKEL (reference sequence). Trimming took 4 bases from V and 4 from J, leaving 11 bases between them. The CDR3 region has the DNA TGTGCCAGCAGCCCCGGTTGGAGGGGGGCCAACGTCCTGACTTTC. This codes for CASSPGWRGANVLTF.

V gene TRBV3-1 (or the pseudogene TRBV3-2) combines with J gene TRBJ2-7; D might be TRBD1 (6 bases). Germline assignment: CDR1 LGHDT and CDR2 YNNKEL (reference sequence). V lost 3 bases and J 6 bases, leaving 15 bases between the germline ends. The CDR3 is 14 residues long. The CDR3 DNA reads TGTGCCAGCAGCCACAGAAACAGGGTCGGCGAGCAGTACTTC. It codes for CASSHRNRVGEQYF.

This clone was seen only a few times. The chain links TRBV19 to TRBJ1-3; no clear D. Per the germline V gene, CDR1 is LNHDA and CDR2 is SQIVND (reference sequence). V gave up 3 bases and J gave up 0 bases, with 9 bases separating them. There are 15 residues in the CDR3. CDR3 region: CASSIGGSSGNTIYF. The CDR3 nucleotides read TGTGCCAGTAGTATCGGCGGGAGCTCTGGAAACACCATATATTTT.

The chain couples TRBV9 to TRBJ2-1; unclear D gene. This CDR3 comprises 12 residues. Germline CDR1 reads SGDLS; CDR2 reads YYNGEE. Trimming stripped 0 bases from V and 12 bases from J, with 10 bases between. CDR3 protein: CASSVGSTAQFF. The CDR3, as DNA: TGTGCCAGCAGCGTAGGCTCAACGGCGCAGTTCTTC.

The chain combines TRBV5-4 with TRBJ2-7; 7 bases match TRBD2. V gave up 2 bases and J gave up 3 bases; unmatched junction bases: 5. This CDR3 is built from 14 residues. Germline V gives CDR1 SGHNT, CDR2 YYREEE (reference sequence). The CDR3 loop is CASSFQAGFYEQYF. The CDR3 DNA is TGTGCCAGCAGCTTTCAAGCGGGGTTCTACGAGCAGTACTTC.

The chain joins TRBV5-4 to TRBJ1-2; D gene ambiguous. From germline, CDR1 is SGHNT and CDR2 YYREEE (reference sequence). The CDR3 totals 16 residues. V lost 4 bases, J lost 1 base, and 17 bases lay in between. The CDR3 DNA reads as TGTGCCAGCAGCGGCCAGACAACGGATCTTAACTATGGCTACACCTTC. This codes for CASSGQTTDLNYGYTF.

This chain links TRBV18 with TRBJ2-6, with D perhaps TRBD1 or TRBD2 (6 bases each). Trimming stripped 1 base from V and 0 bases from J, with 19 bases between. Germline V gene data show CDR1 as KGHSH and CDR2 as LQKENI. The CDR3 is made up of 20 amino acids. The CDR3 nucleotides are TGTGCCAGCTCACCACTTTGGAACGGGGGCCCCAACTCTGGGGCCAACGTCCTGACTTTC. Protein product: CASSPLWNGGPNSGANVLTF.

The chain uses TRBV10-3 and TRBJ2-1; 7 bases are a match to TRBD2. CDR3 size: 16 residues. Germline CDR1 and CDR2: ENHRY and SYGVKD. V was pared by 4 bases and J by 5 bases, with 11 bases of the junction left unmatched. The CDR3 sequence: CAISASWLAADNEQFF. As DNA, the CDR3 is TGTGCCATCAGTGCTAGTTGGCTAGCGGCCGACAATGAGCAGTTCTTC.

The CDR3 protein is CASSRPSSYNEQFF. The CDR3 coding sequence is TGTGCCAGCAGCCGACCCAGCTCCTACAATGAGCAGTTCTTC. The V call is TRBV2, the J call TRBJ2-1; unclear D gene. Per the germline V gene, CDR1 is SNHLY and CDR2 is FYNNEI. The CDR3 contains 14 residues. The ends were cut back, 6 bases at V and 0 bases at J, with 9 bases in the middle.

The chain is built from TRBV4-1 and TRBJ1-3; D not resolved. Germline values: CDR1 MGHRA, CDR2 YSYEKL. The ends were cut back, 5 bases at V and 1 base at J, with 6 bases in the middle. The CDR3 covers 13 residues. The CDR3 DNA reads TGCGCCAGCAGCAGGATTTCTGGAAACACCATATATTTT. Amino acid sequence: CASSRISGNTIYF.

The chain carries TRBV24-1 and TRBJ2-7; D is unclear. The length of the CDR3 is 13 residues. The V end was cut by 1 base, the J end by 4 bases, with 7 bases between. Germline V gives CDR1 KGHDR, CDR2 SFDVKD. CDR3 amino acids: CATSDLLGYEQYF. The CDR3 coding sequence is TGTGCCACCAGTGATTTATTGGGGTACGAGCAGTACTTC.

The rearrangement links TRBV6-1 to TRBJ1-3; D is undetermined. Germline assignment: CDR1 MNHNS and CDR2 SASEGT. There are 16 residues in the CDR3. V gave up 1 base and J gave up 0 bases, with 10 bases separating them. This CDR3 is CASSEGGRFSGNTIYF. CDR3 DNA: TGTGCCAGCAGTGAAGGTGGCCGGTTCTCTGGAAACACCATATATTTT.

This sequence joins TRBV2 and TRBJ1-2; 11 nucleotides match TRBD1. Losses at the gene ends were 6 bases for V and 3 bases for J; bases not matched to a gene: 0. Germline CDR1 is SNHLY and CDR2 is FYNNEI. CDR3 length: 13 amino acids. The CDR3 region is CASRGQGDYGYTF. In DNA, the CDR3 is TGTGCCAGCAGGGGACAGGGGGACTATGGCTACACCTTC.

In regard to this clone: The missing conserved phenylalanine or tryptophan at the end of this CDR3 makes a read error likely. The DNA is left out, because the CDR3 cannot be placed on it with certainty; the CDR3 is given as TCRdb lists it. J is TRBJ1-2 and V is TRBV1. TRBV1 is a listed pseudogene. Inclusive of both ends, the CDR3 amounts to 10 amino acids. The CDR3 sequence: CTSSLRPLRK.

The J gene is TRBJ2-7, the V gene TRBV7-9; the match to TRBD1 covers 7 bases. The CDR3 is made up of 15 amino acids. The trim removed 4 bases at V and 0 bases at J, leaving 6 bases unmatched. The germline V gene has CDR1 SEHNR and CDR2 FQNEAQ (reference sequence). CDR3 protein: CASSSRDSSSYEQYF. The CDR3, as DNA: TGTGCCAGCAGCTCTCGGGACAGCAGCTCCTACGAGCAGTACTTC.

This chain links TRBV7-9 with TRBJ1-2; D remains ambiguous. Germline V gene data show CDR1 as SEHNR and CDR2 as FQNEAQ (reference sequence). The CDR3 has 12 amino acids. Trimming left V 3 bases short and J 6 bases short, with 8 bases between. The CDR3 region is CASSFHSDGYTF. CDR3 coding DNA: TGTGCCAGCAGCTTTCATTCGGATGGCTACACCTTC.

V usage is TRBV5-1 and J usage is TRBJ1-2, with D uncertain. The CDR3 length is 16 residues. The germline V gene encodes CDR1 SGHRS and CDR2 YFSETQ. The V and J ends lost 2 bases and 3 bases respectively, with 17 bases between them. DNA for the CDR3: TGCGCCAGCAGCTTTAGTCCTAGTACAAGAGACTATGGCTACACCTTC. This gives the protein CASSFSPSTRDYGYTF.

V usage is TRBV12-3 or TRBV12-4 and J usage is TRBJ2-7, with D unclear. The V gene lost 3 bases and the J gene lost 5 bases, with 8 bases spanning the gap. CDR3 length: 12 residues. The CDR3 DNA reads TGTGCCAGCAGTTTGGGGTTCAACGAGCAGTACTTC. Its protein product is CASSLGFNEQYF.

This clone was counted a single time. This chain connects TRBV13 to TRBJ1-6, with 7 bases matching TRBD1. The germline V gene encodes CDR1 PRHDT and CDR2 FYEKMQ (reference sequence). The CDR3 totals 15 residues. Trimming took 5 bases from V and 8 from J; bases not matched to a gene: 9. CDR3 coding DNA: TGTGCCAGCAGCAACGGACAGGTTTTTGATTCACCCCTCCACTTT. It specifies CASSNGQVFDSPLHF.

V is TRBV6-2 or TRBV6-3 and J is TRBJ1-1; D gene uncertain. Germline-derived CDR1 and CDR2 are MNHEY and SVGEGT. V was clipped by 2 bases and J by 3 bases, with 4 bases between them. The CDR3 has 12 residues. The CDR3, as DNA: TGTGCCAGCAGTTACCCGTACACTGAAGCTTTCTTT. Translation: CASSYPYTEAFF.

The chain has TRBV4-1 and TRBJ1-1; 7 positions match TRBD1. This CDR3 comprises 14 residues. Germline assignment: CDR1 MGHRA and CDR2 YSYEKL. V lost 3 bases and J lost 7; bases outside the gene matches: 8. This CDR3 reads CASSHVDRSNEAFF. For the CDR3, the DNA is TGCGCCAGCAGCCACGTGGACAGGAGCAATGAAGCTTTCTTT.